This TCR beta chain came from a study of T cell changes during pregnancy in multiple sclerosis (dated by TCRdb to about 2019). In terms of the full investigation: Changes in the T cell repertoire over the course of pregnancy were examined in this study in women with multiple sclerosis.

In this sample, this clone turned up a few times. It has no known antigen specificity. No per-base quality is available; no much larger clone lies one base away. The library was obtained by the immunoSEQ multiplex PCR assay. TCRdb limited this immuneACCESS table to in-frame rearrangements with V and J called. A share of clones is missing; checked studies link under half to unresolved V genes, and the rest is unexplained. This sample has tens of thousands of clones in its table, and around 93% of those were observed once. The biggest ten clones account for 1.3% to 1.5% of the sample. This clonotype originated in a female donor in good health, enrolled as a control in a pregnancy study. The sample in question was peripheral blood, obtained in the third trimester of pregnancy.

The DNA sequence follows: TGTGCCATCAGGCAAACAGGGAGCACTGAAGCTTTCTTT. Translation gives CAIRQTGSTEAFF. The rearranged segments are TRBV10-3 and TRBJ1-1; TRBD1 might be the D gene, on 6 matching bases. V is clipped by 6 bases and J by 4 bases, and the sequence between their germline boundaries is 12 bases long. For CDR1 and CDR2, the germline V gene lists ENHRY and SYGVKD. The CDR3 spans 13 residues, from the cysteine through the phenylalanine. Only CDR3 DNA is held: 39 bases, read in frame from base 1.